The 25 T cell receptor beta chains below were found in one sample sequenced in a study of T-cell reconstitution after alpha-beta-depleted transplantation in children. During its preparation, the TCRbeta library received unique molecular identifiers. TCRdb recomputed calls from the PCR reads with MiXCR, one row per CDR3 protein. Found here are hundreds of thousands of distinct CDR3 sequences, 16% of them singletons; the top ten hold 1.1%. The material sequenced was PBMCs from the stem cell graft donor, taken from the stem cell graft. Receptor source: a human donor who donated a stem cell graft to a child with acute myeloid leukemia.

In this sample, this clonotype turned up many times. V usage is TRBV29-1 and J usage is TRBJ1-1, with 7 bases lining up with TRBD1. The CDR3 is made up of 12 amino acids. Trimming took 7 bases from V and 5 from J; bases not matched to a gene: 7. Germline CDR1 is SQVTM and CDR2 is ANQGSEA. DNA of the CDR3: TGCAGCGGTCGACAGGGTGAGACTGAAGCTTTCTTT. Translated: CSGRQGETEAFF. The full variable domain, rest sourced from reference TRBV29-1 and TRBJ1-1, is SAVISQKPSRDICQRGTSLTIQCQVDSQVTMMFWYRQQPGQSLTLIATANQGSEATYESGFVIDKFPISRPNLTFSTLTVSNMSPEDSSIYLCSGRQGETEAFFGQGTRLTVV.

Many counts were recorded for this clonotype. This chain uses TRBV20-1 with TRBJ1-6; no firm D call. Trimming left V 1 base short and J 5 bases short, with 9 bases between. The CDR3 totals 14 residues. The V gene's germline CDR1 is DFQATT and CDR2 SNEGSKA (reference sequence). The CDR3 DNA follows: TGCAGTGCTAGAGGGGTAGTGGATAATTCACCCCTCCACTTT. Its translation: CSARGVVDNSPLHF.

The V and J genes are TRBV5-1 and TRBJ2-5, with D perhaps TRBD1 (6 bases). Germline loops: CDR1 SGHRS, CDR2 YFSETQ. V was trimmed by 2 bases and J by 1 base, leaving 12 bases between them. This CDR3 has 15 amino acids. CDR3 DNA sequence: TGCGCCAGCAGCTTCCTTACAGGGACCCAAGAGACCCAGTACTTC. It codes for CASSFLTGTQETQYF.

The chain employs TRBV11-2 and TRBJ2-3, with TRBD1 matching 7 bases. The V and J ends lost 3 bases and 3 bases, in that order; junction bases with no gene match: 6. Germline V lookup: CDR1 SGHAT, CDR2 FQNNGV. This CDR3 is built from 15 residues. CDR3 sequence (DNA): TGTGCCAGCAGCTTTAACAGGGGTACGACAGATACGCAGTATTTT. Protein: CASSFNRGTTDTQYF.

This clonotype was observed a few times. This rearrangement joins TRBV4-3 to TRBJ1-2; 7 nucleotides agree with TRBD1. CDR1 LGHNA and CDR2 YSLEER come from the germline V gene. The CDR3 runs 16 residues. The ends lost 1 base at V and 3 bases at J; junction bases unmatched: 8. This CDR3 reads CASSQVPTGDYYGYTF. The CDR3 bases are TGCGCCAGCAGCCAAGTGCCTACAGGGGACTACTATGGCTACACCTTC.

This clonotype was detected ten times or more. This chain connects TRBV24-1 to TRBJ2-1; maybe TRBD2 (6 bases). Trimming removed 4 bases from V and 8 bases from J, with 11 bases in between. The CDR3 sequence is 13 residues long. The germline CDR1 and CDR2 sequences are KGHDR and SFDVKD. CDR3 in amino acids: CATSEQGGDEQFF. CDR3 nucleotides: TGTGCCACCAGTGAGCAGGGAGGCGATGAGCAGTTCTTC.

This clonotype showed up just a few times. This chain connects TRBV12-3 or TRBV12-4 to TRBJ2-1, with D possibly being TRBD1 (6 bases). The V and J ends lost 7 bases and 7 bases respectively, with 11 bases between them. The CDR3 is made up of 12 amino acids. The CDR3, as DNA: TGTGCCAGCAAAGACCAGGGGAATGAGCAGTTCTTC. This sequence encodes CASKDQGNEQFF.

CDR3 nucleotides: TGTGCCAGCACGGGGATCTGGGAGCAGTACGTC. It is translated as CASTGIWEQYV. The V and J genes are TRBV5-8 and TRBJ2-7, with a weak D call TRBD2 (5 bases). The germline V and J ends were trimmed by 6 bases and 7 bases, with 11 bases remaining between them. Germline CDR1 and CDR2: SGHTS and YDEGEE. The length of the CDR3 is 11 residues.

This clonotype was found many times. This sequence joins TRBV30 and TRBJ2-3; 13 bases are shared with TRBD2. The V segment lost 7 bases and the J segment 2 bases; nucleotides outside the gene matches: 3. Germline CDR1 GTSNPN, CDR2 SVGIG (reference sequence). CDR3 length equals 14 residues. The CDR3 nucleotides read TGTGCCTCGACTAGCGGGGGGTTCACAGATACGCAGTATTTT. Its translation: CASTSGGFTDTQYF.

This clonotype has at least ten counts. J is TRBJ2-7 and V is TRBV10-3, with 7 bases that match TRBD1. Germline CDR1 reads ENHRY; CDR2 reads SYGVKD. V shed 0 bases, J shed 5 bases, and the junction held 10 bases outside the gene matches. The CDR3 runs 16 residues. The CDR3 bases are TGTGCCATCAGTGAGTCGTATCAACAGGGGTTCAACGAGCAGTACTTC. Translated: CAISESYQQGFNEQYF.

This clonotype has a count of ten or more. This rearrangement joins TRBV20-1 to TRBJ1-5; TRBD1 is a possible D gene (5 bases). This CDR3 has 13 amino acids. CDR1 DFQATT and CDR2 SNEGSKA come from the germline V gene (reference sequence). V dropped 6 bases and J dropped 3 bases, with 12 bases sitting between them. The CDR3 coding sequence is TGCAGTGCGGAGGGACGGATCAATCAGCCCCAGCATTTT. It translates to CSAEGRINQPQHF.

The CDR3 here is CASSSPGSNQPQHF. CDR3 bases: TGTGCCAGCAGCTCGCCGGGTTCTAATCAGCCCCAGCATTTT. J is TRBJ1-5 and V is TRBV7-9; D is unclear. Germline V gives CDR1 SEHNR, CDR2 FQNEAQ (reference sequence). This CDR3 spans 14 amino acids. Trimming removed 4 bases at V and 4 bases at J, with 11 bases between.

On this clonotype: A read error may explain this, as a much larger clone is one base away. V is TRBV2 and J is TRBJ2-2, with a possible D match to TRBD2 (6 bases). The germline gives CDR1 SNHLY, CDR2 FYNNEI. The CDR3 length is 18 residues. The germline V and J ends were trimmed by 8 bases and 2 bases, with 24 bases remaining between them. CDR3 sequence (DNA): TGTGCCAGCTGTGCGACTAGTACGTGGTACGGCAACACCGGGGAGCTGTTTTTT. It yields the protein CASCATSTWYGNTGELFF. The whole variable domain, filled in from reference TRBV2 and TRBJ2-2, reads EPEVTQTPSHQVTQMGQEVILRCVPISNHLYFYWYRQILGQKVEFLVSFYNNEISEKSEIFDDQFSVERPDGSNFTLKIRSTKLEDSAMYFCASCATSTWYGNTGELFFGEGSRLTVL.

This clonotype was detected many times. The chain's CDR3 is CSAKRDISSGANVLTF. The CDR3 coding sequence is TGCAGTGCTAAACGGGACATAAGCTCTGGGGCCAACGTCCTGACTTTC. The chain employs TRBV20-1 and TRBJ2-6, with D maybe TRBD1 (6 bases). The V and J ends lost 4 bases and 0 bases respectively, with 13 bases between them. From germline, CDR1 is DFQATT and CDR2 SNEGSKA (reference sequence). The length of the CDR3 is 16 residues.

This clonotype was picked up many times. This sequence joins TRBV20-1 and TRBJ1-2, with TRBD1 matching over 8 bases. V was pared by 3 bases and J by 3 bases, with 3 bases of the junction left unmatched. Germline V CDR1 and CDR2: DFQATT, SNEGSKA (reference sequence). The CDR3 is 13 residues long. The CDR3 nucleotides read TGCAGTGCTAGCGACAGGGGCTACTATGGCTACACCTTC. Translation gives CSASDRGYYGYTF.

The chain couples TRBV20-1 to TRBJ1-1; D might be TRBD1 (6 bases). From germline, CDR1 is DFQATT and CDR2 SNEGSKA (reference sequence). CDR3 size: 14 residues. V was pared by 0 bases and J by 2 bases, with 10 bases between. The CDR3 DNA sequence: TGCAGTGCTAGAGAACAGGGCACCAACACTGAAGCTTTCTTT. Protein: CSAREQGTNTEAFF.

This clonotype was seen more than once but under ten times. This rearrangement joins TRBV12-3 or TRBV12-4 to TRBJ2-2; D perhaps matches TRBD1 (6 bases). Trimming took off 6 bases at V and 3 bases at J, with 17 bases between the two ends. The length of the CDR3 is 16 residues. DNA for the CDR3: TGTGCCAGCAGGCAGGGTGGGGGCCAACACACCGGGGAGCTGTTTTTT. Protein product: CASRQGGGQHTGELFF.

The genes are TRBV25-1 and TRBJ1-1, with 8 nucleotides matching TRBD1. The V gene end was trimmed by 0 bases and the J gene end by 1 base; junction bases not matched to a gene: 13. This CDR3 comprises 19 residues. Germline values: CDR1 MGHDK, CDR2 SYGVNS. The DNA for the CDR3 is TGTGCCAGCAGTGAATACTTTGCAGGACAGGGAAAGCCGAACACTGAAGCTTTCTTT. It yields the protein CASSEYFAGQGKPNTEAFF.

This clonotype was picked up many times. J is TRBJ2-7 and V is TRBV12-3 or TRBV12-4, with D possibly matching TRBD2 (6 bases). This CDR3 comprises 14 residues. Trimming shortened V by 6 bases and J by 4 bases, and 16 bases separated the two germline ends. The CDR3 loop reads CASRTGTRGYEQYF. The CDR3 DNA reads TGTGCCAGCAGGACCGGGACTCGGGGGTACGAGCAGTACTTC.

A remark on this clonotype: With a much larger clone just one base away, this may be a read error. V gene TRBV10-2 combines with J gene TRBJ1-3, with D maybe TRBD1 (6 bases). Germline CDR1 WSHSY, CDR2 SAAADI. This CDR3 has 16 residues. The CDR3, as DNA: TGCGCCAGCATTGAGGAGAGGACAGCCTCTGGAAACACCATATATTTT. Protein sequence: CASIEERTASGNTIYF.

The rearrangement uses TRBV20-1 and TRBJ2-7, with D tentatively TRBD1 or TRBD2 (5 bases each). Trimming took off 1 base at V and 3 bases at J, with 16 bases between the two ends. The CDR3 spans 15 residues. The V gene's germline CDR1 is DFQATT and CDR2 SNEGSKA (reference sequence). The CDR3 DNA reads as TGCAGTGCTAGAGGGGGGAATACAGGTTTCTACGAGCAGTACGTC. Encoded protein: CSARGGNTGFYEQYV.

This clonotype came up a few times. V gene TRBV6-5 combines with J gene TRBJ2-1; D is possibly TRBD2 (5 bases). Germline loops: CDR1 MNHEY, CDR2 SVGAGI. The germline V and J ends were trimmed by 2 bases and 7 bases, with 15 bases remaining between them. CDR3 length: 15 amino acids. The CDR3, as DNA: TGTGCCAGCAGTTACACTAAGCTAGCATGGAATGAGCAGTTCTTC. The encoded protein is CASSYTKLAWNEQFF.

CDR3 DNA: TGCAGTGCTAAGAGGCTAGGGGGGAACACCGGGGAGCTGTTTTTT. The encoded protein is CSAKRLGGNTGELFF. This chain uses TRBV20-1 with TRBJ2-2; D possibly corresponds to TRBD1 (6 bases). The CDR3 totals 15 residues. Deletions cut 4 bases from V and 1 base from J, with 13 bases between. From germline, CDR1 is DFQATT and CDR2 SNEGSKA (reference sequence).

This clonotype came up many times. The V and J genes are TRBV6-1 and TRBJ2-6; D call uncertain. CDR3 length: 12 amino acids. Germline-derived CDR1 and CDR2 are MNHNS and SASEGT. Trimming took 6 bases from V and 0 from J, leaving 0 bases between them. The CDR3 DNA follows: TGTGCCAGCAGCTCTGGGGCCAACGTCCTGACTTTC. Translated, it gives CASSSGANVLTF.

The chain joins TRBV7-2 to TRBJ2-3; D is unresolved. This CDR3 comprises 14 residues. CDR1 and CDR2 from the germline V gene are SGHTA and FQGNSA. Trimming pared 4 bases from V and 2 bases from J, leaving 10 bases between. The CDR3 sequence is CASSSGPYTDTQYF. The DNA of the CDR3 is TGTGCCAGCAGCTCAGGACCGTACACAGATACGCAGTATTTT. Full variable domain (remainder filled in from reference TRBV7-2 and TRBJ2-3): GAGVSQSPSNKVTEKGKDVELRCDPISGHTALYWYRQSLGQGLEFLIYFQGNSAPDKSGLPSDRFSAERTGGSVSTLTIQRTQQEDSAVYLCASSSGPYTDTQYFGPGTRLTVL.